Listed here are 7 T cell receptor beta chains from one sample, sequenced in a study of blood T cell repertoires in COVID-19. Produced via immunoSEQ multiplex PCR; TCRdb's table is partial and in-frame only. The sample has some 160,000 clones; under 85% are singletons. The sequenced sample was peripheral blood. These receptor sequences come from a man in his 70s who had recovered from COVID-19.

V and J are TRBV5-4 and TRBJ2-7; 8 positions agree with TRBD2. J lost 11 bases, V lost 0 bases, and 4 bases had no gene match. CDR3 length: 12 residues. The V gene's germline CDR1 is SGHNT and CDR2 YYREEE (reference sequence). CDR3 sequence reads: CASSLEKREKYF. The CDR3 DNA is TGTGCCAGCAGCTTGGAAAAGCGGGAGAAGTACTTC.

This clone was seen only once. The CDR3 DNA is TGTGCCAGCAGAAAGGGACTCTGGGGCAATCAGCCCCAGCATTTT. It yields the protein CASRKGLWGNQPQHF. This chain connects TRBV6-5 to TRBJ1-5; TRBD1 might be the D (5 bases). The length of the CDR3 is 15 residues. V was shortened by 6 bases and J by 2 bases, with 14 bases between the two germline ends. The germline V gene encodes CDR1 MNHEY and CDR2 SVGAGI.

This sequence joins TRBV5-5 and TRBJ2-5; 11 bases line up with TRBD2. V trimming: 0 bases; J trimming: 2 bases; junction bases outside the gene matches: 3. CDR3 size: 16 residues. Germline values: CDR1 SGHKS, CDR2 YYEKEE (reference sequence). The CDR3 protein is CASSLGVAGGQETQYF. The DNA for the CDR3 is TGTGCCAGCAGCTTGGGGGTAGCGGGAGGGCAAGAGACCCAGTACTTC. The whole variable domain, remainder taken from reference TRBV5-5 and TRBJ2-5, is DAGVTQSPTHLIKTRGQQVTLRCSPISGHKSVSWYQQVLGQGPQFIFQYYEKEERGRGNFPDRFSARQFPNYSSELNVNALLLGDSALYLCASSLGVAGGQETQYFGPGTRLLVL.

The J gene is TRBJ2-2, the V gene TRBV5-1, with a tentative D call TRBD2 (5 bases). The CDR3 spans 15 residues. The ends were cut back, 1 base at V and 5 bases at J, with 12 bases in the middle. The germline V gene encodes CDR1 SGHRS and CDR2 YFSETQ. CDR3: CASSLSSEGTGELFF. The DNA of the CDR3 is TGCGCCAGCAGCTTGTCCTCAGAGGGTACCGGGGAGCTGTTTTTT.

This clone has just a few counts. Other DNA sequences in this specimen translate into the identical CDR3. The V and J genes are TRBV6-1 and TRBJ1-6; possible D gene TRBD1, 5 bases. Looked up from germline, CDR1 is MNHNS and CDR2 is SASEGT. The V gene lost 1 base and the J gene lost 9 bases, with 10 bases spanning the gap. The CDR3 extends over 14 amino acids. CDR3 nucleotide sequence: TGTGCCAGCAGTGAAGGCAGGGTGGGTTCACCCCTCCACTTT. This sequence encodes CASSEGRVGSPLHF.

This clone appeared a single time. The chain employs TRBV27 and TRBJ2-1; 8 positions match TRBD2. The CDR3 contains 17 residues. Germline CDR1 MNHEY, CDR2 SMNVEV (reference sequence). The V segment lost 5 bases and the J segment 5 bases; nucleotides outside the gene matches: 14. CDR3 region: CASSPPWVSGKNNEQFF. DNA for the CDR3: TGTGCCAGCAGTCCCCCCTGGGTTAGCGGGAAAAACAATGAGCAGTTCTTC.

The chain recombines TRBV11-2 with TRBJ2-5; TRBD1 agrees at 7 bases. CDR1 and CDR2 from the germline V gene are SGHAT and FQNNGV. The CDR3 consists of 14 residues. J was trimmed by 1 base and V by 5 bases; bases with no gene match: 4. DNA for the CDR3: TGTGCCAGCAGCGCTCGGGACAGCCAAGAGACCCAGTACTTC. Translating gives CASSARDSQETQYF.